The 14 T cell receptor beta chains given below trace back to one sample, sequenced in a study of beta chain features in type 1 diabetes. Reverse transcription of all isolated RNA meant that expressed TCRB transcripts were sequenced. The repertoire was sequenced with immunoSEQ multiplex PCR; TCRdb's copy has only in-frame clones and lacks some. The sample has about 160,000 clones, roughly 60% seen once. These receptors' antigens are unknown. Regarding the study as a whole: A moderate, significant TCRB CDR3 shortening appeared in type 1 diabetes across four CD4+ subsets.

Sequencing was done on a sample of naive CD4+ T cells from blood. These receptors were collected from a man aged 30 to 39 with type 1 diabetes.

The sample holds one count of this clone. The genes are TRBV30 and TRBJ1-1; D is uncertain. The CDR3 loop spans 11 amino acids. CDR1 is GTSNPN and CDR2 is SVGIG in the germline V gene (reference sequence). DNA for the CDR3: TGTGCACATTCCCCCGCATCTGAAGCTTTCTTT. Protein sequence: CAHSPASEAFF.

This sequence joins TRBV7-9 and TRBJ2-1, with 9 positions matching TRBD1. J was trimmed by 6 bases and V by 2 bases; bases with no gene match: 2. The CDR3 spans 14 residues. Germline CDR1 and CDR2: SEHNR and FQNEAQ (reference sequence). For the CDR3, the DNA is TGTGCCAGCAGCTTACGGACAGGGGTCAATGAGCAGTTCTTC. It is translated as CASSLRTGVNEQFF.

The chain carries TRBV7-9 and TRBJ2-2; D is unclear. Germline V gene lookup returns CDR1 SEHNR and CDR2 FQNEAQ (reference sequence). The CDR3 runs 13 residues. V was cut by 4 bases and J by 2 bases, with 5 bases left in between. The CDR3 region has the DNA TGTGCCAGCAGCTCTAAAAACACCGGGGAGCTGTTTTTT. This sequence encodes CASSSKNTGELFF.

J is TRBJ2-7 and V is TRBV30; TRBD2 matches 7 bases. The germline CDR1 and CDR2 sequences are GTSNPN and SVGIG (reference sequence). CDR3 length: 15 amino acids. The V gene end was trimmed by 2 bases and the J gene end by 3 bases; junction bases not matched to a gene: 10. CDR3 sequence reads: CAWSKKIAGLYEQYF. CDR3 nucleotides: TGTGCCTGGAGTAAGAAAATAGCGGGCCTCTACGAGCAGTACTTC.

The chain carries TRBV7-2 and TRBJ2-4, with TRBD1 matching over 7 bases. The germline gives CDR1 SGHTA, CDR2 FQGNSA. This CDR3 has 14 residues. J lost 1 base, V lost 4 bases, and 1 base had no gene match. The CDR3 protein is CASSSTGAKNIQYF. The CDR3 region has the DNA TGTGCCAGCAGCTCGACAGGGGCCAAAAACATTCAGTACTTC.

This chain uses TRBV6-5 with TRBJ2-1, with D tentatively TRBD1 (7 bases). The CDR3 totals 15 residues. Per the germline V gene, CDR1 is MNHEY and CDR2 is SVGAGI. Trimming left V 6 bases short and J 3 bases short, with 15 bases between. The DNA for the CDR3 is TGTGCCAGCAGCCCGCGGGACAGAGGCTACAATGAGCAGTTCTTC. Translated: CASSPRDRGYNEQFF.

The CDR3 region is CSVERRDHYGYTF. CDR3 in DNA: TGCAGCGTTGAAAGGCGGGATCACTATGGCTACACCTTC. V and J are TRBV29-1 and TRBJ1-2, with no clear D. Trimming removed 2 bases at V and 3 bases at J, with 10 bases between. The CDR3 runs 13 residues. Germline V gene lookup returns CDR1 SQVTM and CDR2 ANQGSEA.

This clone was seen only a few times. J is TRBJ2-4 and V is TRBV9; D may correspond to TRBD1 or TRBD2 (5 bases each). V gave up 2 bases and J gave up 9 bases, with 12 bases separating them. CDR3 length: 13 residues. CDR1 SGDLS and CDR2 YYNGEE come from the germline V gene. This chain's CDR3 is CASSVSPGPIQYF. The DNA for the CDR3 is TGTGCCAGCAGCGTGTCCCCGGGGCCCATTCAGTACTTC.

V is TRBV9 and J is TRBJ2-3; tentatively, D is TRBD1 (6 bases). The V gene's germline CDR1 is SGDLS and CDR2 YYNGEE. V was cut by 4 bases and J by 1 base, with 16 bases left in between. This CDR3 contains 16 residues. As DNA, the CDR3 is TGTGCCAGCAGCCCTACAGGGACCCCTGGCACAGATACGCAGTATTTT. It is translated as CASSPTGTPGTDTQYF.

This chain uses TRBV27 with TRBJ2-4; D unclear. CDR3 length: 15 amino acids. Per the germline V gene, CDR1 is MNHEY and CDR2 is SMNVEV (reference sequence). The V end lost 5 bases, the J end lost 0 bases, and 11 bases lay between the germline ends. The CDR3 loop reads CASSPRQLAKNIQYF. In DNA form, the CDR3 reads TGTGCCAGCAGTCCGAGACAACTAGCCAAAAACATTCAGTACTTC.

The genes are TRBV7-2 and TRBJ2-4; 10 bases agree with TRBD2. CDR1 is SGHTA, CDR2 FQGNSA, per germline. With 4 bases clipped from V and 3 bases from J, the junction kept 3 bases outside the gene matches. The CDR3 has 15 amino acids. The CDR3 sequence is CASSSRTSGKNIQYF. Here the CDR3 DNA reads TGTGCCAGCAGCTCACGGACTAGCGGCAAAAACATTCAGTACTTC.

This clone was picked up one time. CDR3 amino acids: CAWSGPSGNGYTF. The CDR3 DNA is TGTGCCTGGAGTGGACCAAGTGGGAATGGCTACACCTTC. The rearrangement uses TRBV30 and TRBJ1-2, with no clear D. CDR3 size: 13 residues. Per germline, CDR1 GTSNPN and CDR2 SVGIG (reference sequence). V was clipped by 1 base and J by 6 bases, with 12 bases between them. The complete variable domain, with remaining parts taken from reference TRBV30 and TRBJ1-2, reads SQTIHQWPATLVQPVGSPLSLECTVEGTSNPNLYWYRQAAGRGLQLLFYSVGIGQISSEVPQNLSASRPQDRQFILSSKKLLLSDSGFYLCAWSGPSGNGYTFGSGTRLTVV.

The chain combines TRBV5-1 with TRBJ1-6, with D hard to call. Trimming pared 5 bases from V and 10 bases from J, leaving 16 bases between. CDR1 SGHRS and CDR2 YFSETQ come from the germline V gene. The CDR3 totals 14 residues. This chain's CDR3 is CASSDMGYGSPLHF. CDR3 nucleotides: TGCGCCAGCAGTGATATGGGGTACGGCTCACCCCTCCACTTT.

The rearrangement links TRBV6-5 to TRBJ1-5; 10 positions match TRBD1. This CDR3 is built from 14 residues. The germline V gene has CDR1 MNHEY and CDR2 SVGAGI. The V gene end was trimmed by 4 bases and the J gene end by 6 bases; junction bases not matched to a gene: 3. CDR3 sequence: CASSLTGGGQPQHF. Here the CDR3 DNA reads TGTGCCAGCAGTTTGACAGGGGGCGGTCAGCCCCAGCATTTT.